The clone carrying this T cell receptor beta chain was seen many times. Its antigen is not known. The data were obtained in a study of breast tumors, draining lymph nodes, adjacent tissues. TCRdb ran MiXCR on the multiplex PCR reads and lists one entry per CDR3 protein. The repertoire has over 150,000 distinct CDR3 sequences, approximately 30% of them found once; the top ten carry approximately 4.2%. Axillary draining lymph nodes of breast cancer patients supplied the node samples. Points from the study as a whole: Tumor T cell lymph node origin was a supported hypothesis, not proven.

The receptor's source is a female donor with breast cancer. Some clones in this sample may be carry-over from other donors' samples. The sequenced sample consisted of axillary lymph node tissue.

CDR3 sequence: CASGGLVGNEQFF. The CDR3 DNA reads as TGTGCCAGCGGGGGACTAGTGGGGAATGAGCAGTTCTTC. The rearrangement uses TRBV9 and TRBJ2-1; 8 positions agree with TRBD2. From germline, CDR1 is SGDLS and CDR2 YYNGEE. The CDR3 is 13 residues long. Trimming cost V 7 bases and J 7 bases; bases outside gene matches: 7.